Reported below is one T cell receptor (beta chain). The V gene end was trimmed by 4 bases and the J gene end by 5 bases; junction bases not matched to a gene: 8. Germline V gene lookup returns CDR1 MGHDK and CDR2 SYGVNS. This CDR3 is 15 amino acids long. These data are taken from a study of blood T cell repertoires in COVID-19. Assay used: immunoSEQ multiplex PCR; TCRdb lists only in-frame clones, some missing. The repertoire has more than 85,000 clones, around 87% of them found once; the top ten carry approximately 17%. Sequencing used peripheral blood. This clonotype was obtained from a human donor in a cohort sampled during active COVID-19. The rearrangement links TRBV25-1 to TRBJ2-3; the match to TRBD2 covers 8 bases. CDR3 nucleotide sequence: TGTGCCAGCAGTGGATTCGGGGGGGCAGGAGATACGCAGTATTTT. This sequence encodes CASSGFGGAGDTQYF.